This T cell receptor (beta chain) was identified in a study of control samples from healthy donors and cancer patients. V was clipped by 2 bases and J by 10 bases, with 12 bases between them. Germline CDR1 MRHNA, CDR2 SNTAGT. This CDR3 is 13 amino acids long. This clone was detected once. Clones were sequenced by immunoSEQ multiplex PCR, and TCRdb holds only the in-frame ones, with some missing. The data hold some 150,000 clones, with just over 90% observed a single time. The receptor comes from a woman aged 55 to 70 in good health. Sequences were obtained from blood. The rearrangement uses TRBV6-4 and TRBJ2-1; D is unresolved. CDR3: CASSDPVLQEQFF. As DNA, the CDR3 is TGTGCCAGCAGTGACCCGGTTTTGCAAGAGCAGTTCTTC.